This T cell receptor (beta chain) is from a study of shared clonotypes between healthy human individuals. Looking at the study overall: Donors had three CD4 naive, three CD4 memory, two CD8 naive and one CD8 memory plate apiece. Findings of the study overall: What limited the represented genetic and exposure-history diversity was the small number of donors. Sharing across four donors was highest in naive CD4 (approximately 5%) and lowest in memory CD8 (roughly 0.4%).

Terminally differentiated effector memory CD45RA+ cells were excluded by CCR7 positive selection of CD45RO-negative cells. As to this clone: Its target is unknown. At the DNA level, this CDR3 is encoded by other sequences in the same sample as well.

V trimming: 0 bases; J trimming: 2 bases; junction bases outside the gene matches: 1. There are 14 residues in the CDR3. Germline CDR1 and CDR2: SGDLS and YYNGEE. Repertoires were generated with immunoSEQ multiplex PCR, while TCRdb's copy carries only in-frame clones and drops some. The sample holds around 600,000 clones, about 98% seen once. Sequenced input: naive CD8+ T cells sorted from blood. The receptor comes from a man aged 25-40 years in good health. This chain joins TRBV9 and TRBJ1-1; TRBD1 agrees at 7 bases. The CDR3 protein is CASSVAGGNTEAFF. The CDR3, as DNA: TGTGCCAGCAGCGTAGCAGGGGGAAACACTGAAGCTTTCTTT.